The 10 T cell receptor beta chains presented below share a single source sample, sequenced in a study of T cells in Graves' hyperthyroidism and ophthalmopathy. The source material, RNA transcripts, was used to amplify TCR beta CDR3 regions. HTBI primers were used for first-round RT-PCR of the TCR CDR3. TCRdb re-derived calls from the multiplex PCR reads in MiXCR, one entry per CDR3 protein. Altogether 400,000 to 500,000 distinct CDR3 sequences are present, around an eighth being singletons, with the ten largest covering roughly 17%. Sample: blood. Receptors originate from a woman aged 18-29 years with Graves' hyperthyroidism.

This clonotype was detected ten times or more. The chain employs TRBV10-3 and TRBJ1-1; D remains unclear. The CDR3 covers 16 residues. Germline loops: CDR1 ENHRY, CDR2 SYGVKD. V was shortened by 0 bases and J by 0 bases, with 11 bases between the two germline ends. The CDR3: CAISESSTFMNTEAFF. In DNA, the CDR3 is TGTGCCATCAGTGAGTCGTCGACTTTTATGAACACTGAAGCTTTCTTT.

The rearrangement joins TRBV18 to TRBJ2-7; D not resolved. This CDR3 region has 14 residues. The ends were cut back, 5 bases at V and 0 bases at J, with 11 bases in the middle. CDR1 and CDR2 from the germline V gene are KGHSH and LQKENI. The CDR3 DNA is TGTGCCAGCTCAGTGAGTCGGAGCTCCTACGAGCAGTACTTC. This codes for CASSVSRSSYEQYF.

This clonotype appeared many times. The chain is built from TRBV29-1 and TRBJ1-1; D is unresolved. The V and J ends lost 4 bases and 11 bases respectively, with 14 bases between them. Germline V gene sequence: CDR1 SQVTM, CDR2 ANQGSEA. The CDR3 contains 11 residues. CDR3 bases: TGCAGCGTTGTAGCACAACCGAGGGCTTTCTTT. This gives the protein CSVVAQPRAFF.

The rearrangement joins TRBV20-1 to TRBJ2-2; D unresolved. The V end lost 2 bases, the J end lost 5 bases, and 6 bases lay between the germline ends. The germline V gene has CDR1 DFQATT and CDR2 SNEGSKA (reference sequence). This CDR3 comprises 12 residues. CDR3 DNA sequence: TGCAGTGCTAGATTTTTAACCGGGGAGCTGTTTTTT. This codes for CSARFLTGELFF.

About this clonotype itself: At one end, the junction sequence differs from germline, possibly due to a read error. This chain uses TRBV18 with TRBJ2-1; no clear D gene. Germline V gene lookup returns CDR1 KGHSH and CDR2 LQKENI. The CDR3 has 13 amino acids. The CDR3 DNA follows: TGTGCCAGCGCACCCTCGGCGATGGGTGAGCAGTTCTTC. Translated, it gives CASAPSAMGEQFF.

This clonotype was seen more than once but under ten times. The J gene is TRBJ2-1, the V gene TRBV10-1; 10 bases are shared with TRBD2. Trimming cost V 4 bases and J 0 bases; bases outside gene matches: 9. CDR3 length: 18 residues. Germline V CDR1 and CDR2: WNHNN, SYGVQD (reference sequence). The CDR3 loop reads CASSGSSGSQFSYNEQFF. CDR3 nucleotide sequence: TGCGCCAGCAGTGGGTCTAGCGGGAGCCAATTCTCCTACAATGAGCAGTTCTTC.

This clonotype was detected only a few times. The rearrangement joins TRBV4-2 to TRBJ2-5; D is unresolved. CDR1 LGHNA and CDR2 YNFKEQ come from the germline V gene. The CDR3 contains 14 residues. V lost 2 bases, J lost 2 bases, and 9 bases lay in between. The CDR3 DNA reads TGTGCCAGCAGCCAACGGGCTGGGCAAGAGACCCAGTACTTC. Its protein is CASSQRAGQETQYF.

This clonotype was seen many times. V is TRBV30 and J is TRBJ1-6, with 9 positions matching TRBD1. The V and J ends lost 4 bases and 10 bases, in that order; junction bases with no gene match: 8. The CDR3 covers 14 residues. The germline CDR1 and CDR2 sequences are GTSNPN and SVGIG (reference sequence). The CDR3, as DNA: TGTGCCTGGATACCCGGGACAGGGCCCTCACCCCTCCACTTT. Its protein is CAWIPGTGPSPLHF.

This clonotype was counted ten times or more. This sequence joins TRBV11-2 and TRBJ1-2; D is undetermined. Germline CDR1 SGHAT, CDR2 FQNNGV. The CDR3 loop spans 14 amino acids. V gave up 0 bases and J gave up 8 bases, with 13 bases separating them. The CDR3 DNA sequence: TGTGCCAGCAGCTTAGATCTGGGGAAATCCGGCTACACCTTC. Residues: CASSLDLGKSGYTF.

V is TRBV24-1 and J is TRBJ1-2, with D maybe TRBD1 (5 bases). This CDR3 has 14 amino acids. Deletions cut 3 bases from V and 2 bases from J, with 9 bases between. Per the germline V gene, CDR1 is KGHDR and CDR2 is SFDVKD. CDR3 sequence (DNA): TGTGCCACCAGTGATCACAGGAGCAACTATGGCTACACCTTC. It specifies CATSDHRSNYGYTF.